Following are 2 T cell receptor beta chains from one sample sequenced in a study of spatial heterogeneity in lung cancer. Study-level points and caveats: In tumors, expanded intratumoral alpha and beta TCR counts tracked mutation counts.

Noted time point: sample taken at primary tumor resection. These TCRs are of unknown antigen specificity. TCRdb called the 5' RACE reads again in MiXCR, with one record for every CDR3 protein. The sample lists some 15,000 distinct CDR3 sequences, around 6.6% occurring once. Sequenced material: lung tumor tissue, taken at surgery. The receptor source for this set is a male donor with early-stage non-small cell lung cancer.

The chain carries TRBV7-9 and TRBJ1-4; D uncertain. V was shortened by 3 bases and J by 9 bases, with 11 bases between the two germline ends. This CDR3 comprises 13 residues. CDR1 is SEHNR and CDR2 is FQNEAQ in the germline V gene (reference sequence). The CDR3: CASSFEGLQKLFF. CDR3 bases: TGTGCCAGCAGCTTCGAGGGTCTCCAAAAACTGTTTTTT.

This clonotype was recorded at least ten times. The chain uses TRBV12-3 or TRBV12-4 and TRBJ2-1; 7 bases are shared with TRBD1. V lost 8 bases to trimming and J lost 2 bases; unmatched junction nucleotides: 12. The CDR3 runs to 16 residues. The CDR3 nucleotides are TGTGCCAGCTCAGCTAGGGGGCGGAATACCTACAATGAGCAGTTCTTC. As protein: CASSARGRNTYNEQFF.